The source of this T cell receptor beta chain is a study of blood T cell repertoires in COVID-19. Study in general: The study drew acute and convalescent COVID-19 samples from the United States, Italy and Spain. In each case, the material was cDNA or gDNA derived from T cells, B-cell-depleted T cells, or PBMCs.

As originally analysed: Using reference gene primer amplification, nucleated cell counts were estimated. Some clones are missing from TCRdb's copy, which holds only in-frame ones; the method was immunoSEQ multiplex PCR. V and J calls and clone size come straight from that table; D and trimming were deduced from the DNA. The repertoire holds a few hundred thousand clones, with 80% as singletons. The CDR3 has 13 residues. V was cut by 6 bases and J by 5 bases, with 8 bases left in between. The clonotype originates from a young man with acute COVID-19. The chain employs TRBV12-3 or TRBV12-4 and TRBJ1-6; no clear D. Sequenced material: PBMCs or T cells enriched from blood (not recorded which). The CDR3 bases are TGTGCCAGCAGGACGACTGATAATTCACCCCTCCACTTT. The encoded protein is CASRTTDNSPLHF.